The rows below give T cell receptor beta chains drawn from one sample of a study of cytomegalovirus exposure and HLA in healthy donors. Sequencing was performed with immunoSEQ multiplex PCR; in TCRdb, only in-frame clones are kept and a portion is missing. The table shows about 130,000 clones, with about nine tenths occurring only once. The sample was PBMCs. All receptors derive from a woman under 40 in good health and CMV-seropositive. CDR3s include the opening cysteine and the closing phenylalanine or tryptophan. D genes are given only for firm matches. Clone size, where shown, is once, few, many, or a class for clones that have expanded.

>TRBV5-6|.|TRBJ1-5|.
CASSLGVNNQPQHF
TGTGCCAGCAGCTTGGGAGTAAACAATCAGCCCCAGCATTTT
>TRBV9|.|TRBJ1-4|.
CASSAGTQATNEKLFF
TGTGCCAGCAGCGCCGGGACACAAGCAACTAATGAAAAACTGTTTTTT
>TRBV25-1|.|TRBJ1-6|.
CASSEYPGEGSPLHF
TGTGCCAGCAGTGAATACCCGGGTGAGGGATCACCCCTCCACTTT
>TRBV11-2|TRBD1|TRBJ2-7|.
CASSRLGQAHSYEQYF
TGTGCCAGCAGCAGGCTAGGACAGGCCCACTCCTACGAGCAGTACTTC
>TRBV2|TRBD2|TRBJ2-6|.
CASSEYVPLAGLSGANVLTF
TGTGCCAGCAGTGAATACGTTCCGCTAGCGGGGCTCTCTGGGGCCAACGTCCTGACTTTC
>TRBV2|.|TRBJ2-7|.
CASSVASTSYEQYF
TGTGCCAGCAGTGTCGCCAGTACCTCCTACGAGCAGTACTTC
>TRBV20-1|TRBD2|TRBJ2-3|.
CGTSGTDTQYF
TGCGGGACTAGCGGGACAGATACGCAGTATTTT
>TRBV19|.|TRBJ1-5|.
CASSIVPGLGQPQHF
TGTGCCAGTAGTATAGTACCGGGTTTGGGTCAGCCCCAGCATTTT
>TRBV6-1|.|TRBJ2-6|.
CASSETEGGYPSGANVLTF
TGTGCCAGCAGTGAAACGGAGGGCGGGTACCCCTCTGGGGCCAACGTCCTGACTTTC
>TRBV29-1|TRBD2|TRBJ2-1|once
CSVEGLAGAGGYEQFF
TGCAGCGTTGAAGGACTAGCGGGAGCCGGTGGCTATGAGCAGTTCTTC
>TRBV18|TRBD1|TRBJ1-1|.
CASSPRTTTGLIAFF
TGTGCCAGCTCACCACGTACCACGACAGGGTTGATAGCTTTCTTT
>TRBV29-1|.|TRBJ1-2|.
CSGGGSGGYTF
TGCAGCGGGGGAGGTTCTGGTGGCTACACCTTC
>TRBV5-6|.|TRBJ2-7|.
CASSLRTALSYEQYF
TGTGCCAGCAGCTTGAGGACAGCTCTCTCCTACGAGCAGTACTTC
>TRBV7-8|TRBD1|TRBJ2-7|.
CASSSPTGVSYEQYF
TGTGCCAGCAGCTCCCCGACAGGGGTCTCCTACGAGCAGTACTTC
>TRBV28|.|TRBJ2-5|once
CASSSSRGGRETQYF
TGTGCCAGCAGTTCATCTCGAGGGGGTAGGGAGACCCAGTACTTC
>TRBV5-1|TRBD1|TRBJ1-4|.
CASSLRTGGNEKLFF
TGCGCCAGCAGCCTCCGGACAGGGGGTAATGAAAAACTGTTTTTT
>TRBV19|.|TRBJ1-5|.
CASSITEGSNQPQHF
TGTGCCAGTAGTATTACAGAAGGTAGCAATCAGCCCCAGCATTTT
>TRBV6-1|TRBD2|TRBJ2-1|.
CASSGRGSGTSGYNEQFF
TGTGCCAGCAGTGGCAGGGGATCCGGGACTAGTGGATACAATGAGCAGTTCTTC
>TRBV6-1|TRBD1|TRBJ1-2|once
CASSENSGGGYGYTF
TGTGCCAGCAGTGAAAATTCAGGGGGCGGCTATGGCTACACCTTC
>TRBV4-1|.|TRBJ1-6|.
CASSQERQMNSPLHF
TGCGCCAGCAGCCAAGAACGACAGATGAATTCACCCCTCCACTTT
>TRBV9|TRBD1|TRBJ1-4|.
CASSETGADNEKLFF
TGTGCCAGCAGCGAAACAGGGGCAGATAATGAAAAACTGTTTTTT
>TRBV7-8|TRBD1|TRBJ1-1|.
CASSLPGQGANFNTEAFF
TGTGCCAGCAGCTTACCGGGACAGGGGGCCAATTTTAACACTGAAGCTTTCTTT
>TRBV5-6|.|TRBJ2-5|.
CASSVPTRKETQYF
TGTGCCAGCAGCGTTCCGACTAGGAAAGAGACCCAGTACTTC
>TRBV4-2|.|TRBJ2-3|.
CASSQGRGTDTQYF
TGTGCCAGCAGCCAAGGCCGGGGGACAGATACGCAGTATTTT
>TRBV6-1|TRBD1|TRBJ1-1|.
CASSGDRVATEAFF
TGTGCCAGCAGTGGGGACAGGGTGGCCACTGAAGCTTTCTTT
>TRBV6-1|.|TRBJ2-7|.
CASSELTGVGFSYEQYF
TGTGCCAGCAGTGAACTTACGGGAGTCGGATTCTCCTACGAGCAGTACTTC
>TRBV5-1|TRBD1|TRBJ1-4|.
CASSVGQGAPGEKLFF
TGCGCCAGCAGCGTCGGACAGGGGGCGCCCGGTGAAAAACTGTTTTTT
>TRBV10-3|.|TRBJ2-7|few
CAISESNSYEQYF
TGTGCCATCAGTGAGTCTAACAGCTACGAGCAGTACTTC
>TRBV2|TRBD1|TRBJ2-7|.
CASSPHDRDGEQYF
TGTGCCAGCTCACCTCATGACAGGGATGGCGAGCAGTACTTC
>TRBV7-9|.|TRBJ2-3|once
CASSLGLRGDTQYF
TGTGCCAGCAGCTTGGGCCTCCGGGGAGATACGCAGTATTTT
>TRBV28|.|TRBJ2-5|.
CASSVPTYGSGTQYF
TGTGCCAGCAGTGTTCCAACCTACGGGTCGGGGACCCAGTACTTC
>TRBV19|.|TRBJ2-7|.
CASSMRDSFAYEQYF
TGTGCCAGTAGTATGAGGGACTCCTTCGCCTACGAGCAGTACTTC
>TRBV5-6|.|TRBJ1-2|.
CASSFGTGGYTF
TGTGCCAGCAGCTTTGGGACTGGTGGCTACACCTTC
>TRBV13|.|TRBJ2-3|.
CASLNPSESDTQYF
TGTGCCAGCCTCAACCCTAGCGAGTCGGATACGCAGTATTTT
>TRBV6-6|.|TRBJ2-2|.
CASSQDPQGIGGELFF
TGTGCCAGCAGTCAAGATCCACAGGGAATTGGCGGGGAGCTGTTTTTT
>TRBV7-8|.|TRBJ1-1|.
CASSSQQGLGTEAFF
TGTGCCAGCAGCTCACAACAGGGTTTGGGCACTGAAGCTTTCTTT
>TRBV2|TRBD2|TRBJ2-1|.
CASRDLRRGGLLSSYNEQFF
TGTGCCAGCAGAGACCTTCGACGGGGGGGCTTACTGAGCTCCTACAATGAGCAGTTCTTC
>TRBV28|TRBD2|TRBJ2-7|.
CASSFGTSGGFYEQYF
TGTGCCAGCAGTTTCGGGACTAGCGGGGGATTCTACGAGCAGTACTTC
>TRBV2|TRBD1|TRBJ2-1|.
CASTGTGMPEQFF
TGTGCCAGCACCGGGACAGGGATGCCTGAGCAGTTCTTC
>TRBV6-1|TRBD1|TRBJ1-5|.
CASLQDRVVGQPQHF
TGTGCCAGTCTCCAGGACAGGGTCGTAGGCCAGCCCCAGCATTTT
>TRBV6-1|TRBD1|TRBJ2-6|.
CATNRGQSGANVLTF
TGTGCCACGAACAGGGGGCAGTCTGGGGCCAACGTCCTGACTTTC
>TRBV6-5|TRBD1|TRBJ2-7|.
CASRGDRGSYEQYF
TGTGCCAGCAGGGGGGACAGGGGTTCCTACGAGCAGTACTTC
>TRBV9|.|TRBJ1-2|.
CASSVAGFGYTF
TGTGCCAGCAGCGTAGCAGGTTTTGGCTACACCTTC
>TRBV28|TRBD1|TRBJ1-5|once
CASSSRDRVNQPQHF
TGTGCCAGCAGTTCCCGGGACAGGGTCAATCAGCCCCAGCATTTT
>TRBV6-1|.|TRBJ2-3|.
CASSAEQGIPTDTQYF
TGTGCCAGCAGTGCCGAACAGGGAATCCCCACAGATACGCAGTATTTT
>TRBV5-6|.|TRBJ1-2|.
CASTITAYYGYTF
TGTGCCAGCACCATAACAGCCTACTATGGCTACACCTTC
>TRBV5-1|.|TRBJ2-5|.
CASSSGELKETQYF
TGCGCCAGCAGCTCCGGGGAGCTAAAAGAGACCCAGTACTTC
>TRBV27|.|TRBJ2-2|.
CASSLIAIGELFF
TGTGCCAGCAGTTTAATAGCGATCGGGGAGCTGTTTTTT
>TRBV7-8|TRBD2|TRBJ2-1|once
CASRRRGLAGGYNEQFF
TGTGCCAGCAGACGTCGAGGACTAGCGGGAGGGTACAATGAGCAGTTCTTC
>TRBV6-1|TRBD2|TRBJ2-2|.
CASSAPPAGGRTGELFF
TGTGCCAGCAGTGCCCCGCCCGCGGGAGGCCGCACCGGGGAGCTGTTTTTT
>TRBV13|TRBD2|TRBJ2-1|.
CATSGLAGYNEQFF
TGTGCCACCTCGGGACTAGCGGGCTACAATGAGCAGTTCTTC
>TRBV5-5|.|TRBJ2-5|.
CASSFGGHSKSTQYF
TGTGCCAGCAGCTTCGGGGGGCATTCCAAGAGTACCCAGTACTTC
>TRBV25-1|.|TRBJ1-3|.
CASTTSGNTIYF
TGTGCCAGCACTACCTCTGGAAACACCATATATTTT
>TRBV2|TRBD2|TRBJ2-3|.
CASSELAGGVTDTQYF
TGTGCCAGCAGTGAACTGGCGGGAGGGGTCACAGATACGCAGTATTTT
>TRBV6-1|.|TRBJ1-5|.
CASSAEGQLMGNQPQHF
TGTGCCAGCAGTGCGGAAGGACAGTTGATGGGCAATCAGCCCCAGCATTTT
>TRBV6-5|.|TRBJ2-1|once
CASSYSGLNNEQFF
TGTGCCAGCAGTTACAGCGGGCTCAACAATGAGCAGTTCTTC
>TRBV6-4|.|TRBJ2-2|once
CASSPDVDRNTGELFF
TGTGCCAGTTCTCCGGACGTCGACAGGAACACCGGGGAGCTGTTTTTT